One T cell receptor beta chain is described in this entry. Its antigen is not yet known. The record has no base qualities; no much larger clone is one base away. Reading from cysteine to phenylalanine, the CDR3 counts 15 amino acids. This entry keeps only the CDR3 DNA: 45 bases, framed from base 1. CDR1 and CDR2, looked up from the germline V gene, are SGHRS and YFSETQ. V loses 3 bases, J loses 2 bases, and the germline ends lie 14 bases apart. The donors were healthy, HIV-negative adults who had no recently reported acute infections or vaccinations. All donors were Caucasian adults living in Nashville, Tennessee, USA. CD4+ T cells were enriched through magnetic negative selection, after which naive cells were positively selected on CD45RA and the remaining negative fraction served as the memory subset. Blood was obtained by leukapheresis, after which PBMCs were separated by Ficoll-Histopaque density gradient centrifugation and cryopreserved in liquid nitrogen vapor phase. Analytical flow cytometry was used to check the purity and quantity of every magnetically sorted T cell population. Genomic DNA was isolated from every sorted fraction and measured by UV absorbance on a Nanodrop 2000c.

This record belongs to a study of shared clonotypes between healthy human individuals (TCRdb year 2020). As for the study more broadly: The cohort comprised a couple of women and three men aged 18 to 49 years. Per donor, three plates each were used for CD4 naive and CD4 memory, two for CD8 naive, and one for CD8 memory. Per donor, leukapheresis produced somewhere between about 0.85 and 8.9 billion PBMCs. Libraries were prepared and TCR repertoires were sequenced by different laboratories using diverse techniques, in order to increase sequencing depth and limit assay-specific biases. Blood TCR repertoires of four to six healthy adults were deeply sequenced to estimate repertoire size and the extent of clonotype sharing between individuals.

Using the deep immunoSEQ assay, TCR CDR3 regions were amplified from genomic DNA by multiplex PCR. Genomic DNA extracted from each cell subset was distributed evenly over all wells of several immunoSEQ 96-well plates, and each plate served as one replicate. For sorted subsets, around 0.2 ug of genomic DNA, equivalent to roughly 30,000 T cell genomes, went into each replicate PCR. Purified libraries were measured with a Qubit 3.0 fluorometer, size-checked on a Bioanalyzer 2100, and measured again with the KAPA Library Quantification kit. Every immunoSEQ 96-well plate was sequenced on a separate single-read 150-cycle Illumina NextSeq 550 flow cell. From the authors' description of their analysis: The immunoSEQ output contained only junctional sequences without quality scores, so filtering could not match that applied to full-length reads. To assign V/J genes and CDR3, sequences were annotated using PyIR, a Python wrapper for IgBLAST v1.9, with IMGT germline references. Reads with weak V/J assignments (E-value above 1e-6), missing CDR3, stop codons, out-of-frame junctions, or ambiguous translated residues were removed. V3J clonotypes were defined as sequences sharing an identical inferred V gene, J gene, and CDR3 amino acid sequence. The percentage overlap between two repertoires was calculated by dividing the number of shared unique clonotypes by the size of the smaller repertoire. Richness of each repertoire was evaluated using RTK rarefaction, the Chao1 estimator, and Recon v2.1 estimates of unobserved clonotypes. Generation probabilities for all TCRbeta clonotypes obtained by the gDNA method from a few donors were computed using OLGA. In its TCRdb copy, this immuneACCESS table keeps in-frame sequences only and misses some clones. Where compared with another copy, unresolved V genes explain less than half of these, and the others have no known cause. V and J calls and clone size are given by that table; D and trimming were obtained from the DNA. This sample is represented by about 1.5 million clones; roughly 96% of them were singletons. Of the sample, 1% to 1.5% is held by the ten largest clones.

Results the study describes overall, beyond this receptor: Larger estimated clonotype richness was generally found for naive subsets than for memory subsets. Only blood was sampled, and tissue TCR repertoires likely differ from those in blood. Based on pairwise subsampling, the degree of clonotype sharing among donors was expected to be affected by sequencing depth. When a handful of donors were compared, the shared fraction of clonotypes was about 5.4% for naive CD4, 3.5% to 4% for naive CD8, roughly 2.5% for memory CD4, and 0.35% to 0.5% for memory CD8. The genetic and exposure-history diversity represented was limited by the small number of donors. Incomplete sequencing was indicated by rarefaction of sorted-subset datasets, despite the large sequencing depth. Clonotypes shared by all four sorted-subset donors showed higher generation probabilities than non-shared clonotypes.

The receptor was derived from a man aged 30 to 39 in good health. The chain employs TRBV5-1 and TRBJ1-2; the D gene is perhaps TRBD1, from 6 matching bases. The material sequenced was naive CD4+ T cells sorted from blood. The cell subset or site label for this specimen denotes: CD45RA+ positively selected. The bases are TGCGCCAGCAGCTCGGACAGCGATACAAACTATGGCTACACCTTC. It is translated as CASSSDSDTNYGYTF.